Sequencing of this T cell receptor (beta chain) was carried out in a study of T cell repertoires in cytomegalovirus infection. As for the study in general: In public TCR beta signatures, there were indications of both CMV infection and matching HLA type.

Study-wide results and caveats: HLA-C-restricted CMV clonotypes gave the most frequent clonotype in two of eight donors. Cumulative frequency of public TCR beta families picked out carriers of CMV plus the relevant HLA.

Comment on this clonotype: No antigen is known for it.

One entry per CDR3 protein results from TCRdb running MiXCR on the reads. The table has some 180,000 distinct CDR3 sequences, about a sixth seen once. Sequenced material: CD8+ T cells from PBMCs. The source of this sequence is a human donor in good health (CMV status not recorded). Some clones in this sample may be carry-over from other donors' samples.

CDR3 DNA sequence: TGTGCCAGCAGCTACAGACAGGGTAGCACAGATACGCAGTATTTT. It encodes CASSYRQGSTDTQYF. The chain links TRBV7-6 to TRBJ2-3; 7 bases map to TRBD1. Trimming removed 4 bases from V and 0 bases from J; junction bases left unmatched: 4. The V gene's germline CDR1 is SGHVS and CDR2 FNYEAQ. CDR3 length: 15 residues.